The subject of this entry is one T cell receptor beta chain. Nobody among the patients had been given any treatment before thyroid surgery. The sample originates from a study of metastatic and nonmetastatic thyroid tumors. Per the germline V gene, CDR1 is MGHDK and CDR2 is SYGVNS. V lost 0 bases and J lost 3, with 5 bases in between. The CDR3 length is 14 residues. MiXCR was used by TCRdb to re-call the PCR reads. The sample includes 25,000 to 30,000 clones, roughly 4% seen only once; the top ten take roughly 3.2%. This chain links TRBV25-1 with TRBJ2-2, with D possibly matching TRBD1 (5 bases). This TCR was recovered from a male donor with papillary thyroid cancer or a benign thyroid nodule (not recorded which). Some clones in this sample may be carry-over from other donors' samples. The sample taken for sequencing was blood. The CDR3 coding sequence is TGTGCCAGCAGTGAATACAGGGACACCGGGGAGCTGTTTTTT. Amino acid sequence: CASSEYRDTGELFF.